What follows are 8 T cell receptor beta chains derived from one specimen sequenced in a study of CD8+ T cells in alopecia areata. Investigators isolated RNA and reverse transcribed it into cDNA to act as the sequencing template. TCRdb's copy holds only in-frame clones and misses some; the assay was immunoSEQ multiplex PCR. Sampling found around 100,000 clones, none seen once. Sequencing was performed on lesional skin. Every receptor here comes from a C3H/HeJ mouse with alopecia areata. This line is of MHC haplotype H2-k.

With regard to this clone: Gene names are the mouse ones. Sequencing ends 4 residues short of the CDR3 end; the germline J gene provides the rest. This chain uses TRBV19 with TRBJ2-3, with 8 bases lining up with TRBD1. The germline V gene encodes CDR1 FNHDT and CDR2 SITEND (reference sequence). The CDR3 has 15 residues. Here the CDR3 reads CASSIVDREGETLYF. Partial CDR3 DNA: TGTGCCAGCAGTATAGTGGACAGGGAAGGAGAA.

This clone was observed a handful of times. TCRdb's protein sequence differs at residue 13 from the translated DNA; the protein presented here follows the DNA. Gene names follow the mouse nomenclature. With the read ending 3 residues before the CDR3 end, the germline J gene is used to fill in that end. The rearrangement links TRBV1 to TRBJ1-3; D not resolved. Germline lookup yields CDR1 NSQYPW and CDR2 LRSPGD (reference sequence). The CDR3 covers 16 residues. The germline V and J ends were trimmed by 1 base and 0 bases, with 10 bases remaining between them. This CDR3 reads CTCSAGTALSGNTLYF. The covered CDR3 bases are TGCACCTGCAGTGCAGGAACAGCTCTTTCTGGAAATACG. Supplemented by reference TRBV1 and TRBJ1-3, the full variable domain reads VTLLEQNPRWRLVPRGQAVNLRCILKNSQYPWMSWYQQDLQKQLQWLFTLRSPGDKEVKSLPGADYLATRVTDTELRLQVANMSQGRTLYCTCSAGTALSGNTLYFGEGSRLIVV.

As for this clone: The gene names here belong to mouse. The observed sequence ends 4 residues before the CDR3 terminus, with the missing tail filled in from the germline J gene. V and J are TRBV13-1 and TRBJ1-1; D might be TRBD1 (6 bases). The germline V gene encodes CDR1 NSHNY and CDR2 SYGAGN. The CDR3 length is 15 residues. The CDR3 protein is CASSDRGTGFTEVFF. Partial CDR3 DNA: TGTGCCAGCAGTGATAGGGGAACAGGGTTTACA.

In the case of this clone: The TCRdb protein and the DNA translation do not line up at residue 11; the protein shown here was made by translating the DNA. Gene names are mouse gene names. Read data end 3 residues before the CDR3 end; the end is taken from the germline J gene. This chain uses TRBV13-3 with TRBJ1-3, with 9 bases aligning to TRBD1. The CDR3 totals 14 residues. CDR1 is NNHDY, CDR2 SYVADS, per germline. The V and J ends lost 6 bases and 4 bases, in that order; junction bases with no gene match: 5. The CDR3 DNA, read in part, is TGTGCCAGCACAACAGGGGGCACGGGAAATACG. Translation: CASTTGGTGNT. The full CDR3 protein reads CASTTGGTGNTLYF.

A word on this clone: Gene names and germline match the mouse. The read ends 4 residues early relative to the CDR3; the germline J gene fills the gap. Other DNA sequences within the sample encode an identical CDR3. The J gene is TRBJ1-4, the V gene TRBV13-3, with D tentatively TRBD1 (5 bases). The ends were cut back, 4 bases at V and 5 bases at J, with 9 bases in the middle. CDR1 and CDR2 (germline): NNHDY, SYVADS. The CDR3 contains 13 residues. The CDR3 loop is CASSPRENERLFF. The DNA read from the CDR3 is TGTGCCAGCAGTCCCAGGGAAAACGAA.

This clone was seen a handful of times. TCRdb lists a protein that is different at residue 11 from the translated DNA; the protein given here uses the DNA translation. The germline and genes are mouse ones. The CDR3 end is not reached by the read, which stops 3 residues before it; the germline J gene fills it in. This sample includes further DNA sequences coding for the same CDR3. The chain is built from TRBV19 and TRBJ1-3, with TRBD1 as a possible D gene (5 bases). Trimming removed 4 bases from V and 2 bases from J, with 10 bases in between. Germline values: CDR1 FNHDT, CDR2 SITEND (reference sequence). This CDR3 is 14 amino acids long. This CDR3 reads CASSLQGAGNTLYF. Incomplete CDR3 DNA: TGTGCCAGCAGTCTTCAGGGTGCTGGAAATACG. Complete variable domain (other parts from reference TRBV19 and TRBJ1-3): GGIITQTPKFLIGQEGQKLTLKCQQNFNHDTMYWYRQDSGKGLRLIYYSITENDLQKGDLSEGYDASREKKSSFSLTVTSAQKNEMAVFLCASSLQGAGNTLYFGEGSRLIVV.

Only a few counts were recorded for this clone. Gene labels here are mouse ones. The CDR3 extends 4 residues past the end of the read, so its final part is completed from the germline J gene. This chain joins TRBV13-3 and TRBJ2-3; the match to TRBD2 covers 10 bases. Germline CDR1 NNHDY, CDR2 SYVADS. The CDR3 sequence is 16 residues long. Trimming took 4 bases from V and 0 from J; bases not matched to a gene: 5. CDR3 DNA (partial): TGTGCCAGCAGTCCGACTGGGGGGCCTAGTGCAGAA. It codes for CASSPTGGPSAE. The CDR3 in its entirety is CASSPTGGPSAETLYF.

This clone occurred a few times. Each gene name is a mouse one. The sequence runs out 4 residues before the end of the CDR3; the remainder is reconstructed from the germline J gene. The chain has TRBV13-3 and TRBJ2-5, with TRBD2 matching 10 bases. CDR3 length: 13 amino acids. Germline loops: CDR1 NNHDY, CDR2 SYVADS. The sequenced CDR3 bases are TGTGCCAGCAGACTGGGGGGGAGTGAC. It codes for CASRLGGSD. The whole CDR3 sequence is CASRLGGSDTQYF.